These T cell receptor beta chains were read from a single sample in a study of radiation and T cells in renal cell carcinoma. Repertoires were generated with immunoSEQ multiplex PCR, while TCRdb's copy carries only in-frame clones and drops some. Of around 140,000 clones in the sample, about 88% were seen once. The sequences come from blood, collected from a patient whose treatment included radiotherapy and nephrectomy. These receptors all come from a woman aged 45-59 years with renal cell carcinoma. The CDR3 runs from the conserved cysteine through the conserved F or W. A D gene is named only where the DNA matches it firmly. For some rows the clone size is stated as once, few or many, or as a class when expanded; others skip it.

D gene	V gene	J gene	clone size	CDR3 protein	CDR3 DNA
TRBD2	TRBV10-1	TRBJ2-3	NA	CASSDESGGASQYF	TGCGCCAGCAGTGACGAGTCGGGAGGAGCGTCGCAGTATTTT
NA	TRBV4-3	TRBJ2-1	once	CASSRALTYNEQFF	TGCGCCAGCAGCCGCGCCTTGACCTACAATGAGCAGTTCTTC
NA	TRBV6-1	TRBJ2-5	NA	CASSRFQETQYF	TGTGCCAGCAGTCGGTTTCAAGAGACCCAGTACTTC
NA	TRBV6-5	TRBJ1-2	NA	CASSQPGVKDGYTF	TGTGCCAGCAGTCAACCGGGAGTAAAGGATGGCTACACCTTC
NA	TRBV18	TRBJ2-7	many	CASSPERVGEQYF	TGTGCCAGCTCACCCGAGCGGGTTGGCGAGCAGTACTTC
NA	TRBV2	TRBJ1-3	NA	CASSVPWRGAGNTIYF	TGTGCCAGCAGTGTGCCCTGGAGGGGGGCTGGAAACACCATATATTTT
NA	TRBV30	TRBJ1-1	few	CAWSLENTEAFF	TGTGCCTGGAGTTTGGAAAACACTGAAGCTTTCTTT
TRBD1	TRBV5-1	TRBJ1-2	NA	CASSLKDRGNYGYTF	TGCGCCAGCAGCTTGAAAGACAGGGGGAACTATGGCTACACCTTC
TRBD1	TRBV18	TRBJ2-3	NA	CASSPTGQDTDTQYF	TGTGCCAGCTCACCAACAGGACAGGACACAGATACGCAGTATTTT
NA	TRBV6-5	TRBJ2-7	NA	CASSYAAGMLYEQYF	TGTGCCAGCAGTTACGCGGCAGGGATGTTATACGAGCAGTACTTC
NA	TRBV7-6	TRBJ2-2	NA	CASSLSLRSNTGELFF	TGTGCCAGCAGCCTCTCTTTACGATCTAACACCGGGGAGCTGTTTTTT
NA	TRBV10-3	TRBJ2-1	NA	CAISGSNEQFF	TGTGCCATCAGTGGTTCCAATGAGCAGTTCTTC
TRBD1	TRBV5-6	TRBJ2-1	NA	CASSWGQGAGNYNEQFF	TGTGCCAGCAGCTGGGGACAGGGGGCCGGCAACTACAATGAGCAGTTCTTC
NA	TRBV5-6	TRBJ2-5	NA	CASSPYQETQYF	TGTGCCAGCAGCCCGTACCAAGAGACCCAGTACTTC
TRBD1	TRBV5-4	TRBJ2-5	NA	CASSLKDRGGGETQYF	TGTGCCAGCAGCTTAAAAGACAGGGGGGGAGGAGAGACCCAGTACTTC
NA	TRBV7-2	TRBJ1-2	NA	CASSFYAGGGYGYTF	TGTGCCAGCAGCTTTTACGCCGGGGGGGGCTATGGCTACACCTTC
TRBD1	TRBV7-3	TRBJ1-4	NA	CASSLNGQGAGEKLFF	TGTGCCAGCAGCTTAAATGGCCAGGGGGCAGGCGAAAAACTGTTTTTT
NA	TRBV5-6	TRBJ1-4	NA	CASSSGGWTTNEKLFF	TGTGCCAGCAGCTCCGGGGGATGGACAACTAATGAAAAACTGTTTTTT
NA	TRBV7-2	TRBJ1-4	NA	CASSRTTNEKLFF	TGTGCCAGCAGCCGGACAACTAATGAAAAACTGTTTTTT
TRBD2	TRBV5-1	TRBJ2-5	NA	CASSSRTSGGWGETQYF	TGCGCCAGCAGCTCAAGGACTAGCGGAGGCTGGGGGGAGACCCAGTACTTC
NA	TRBV19	TRBJ2-6	NA	CASSSERANVLTF	TGTGCCAGTAGTAGTGAAAGGGCCAACGTCCTGACTTTC
NA	TRBV9	TRBJ1-1	NA	CASSKSQGLSTEAFF	TGTGCCAGCAGCAAGTCCCAGGGGTTGAGTACTGAAGCTTTCTTT
NA	TRBV30	TRBJ1-4	NA	CAWSRSGATNEKLFF	TGTGCCTGGAGTAGATCGGGTGCAACTAATGAAAAACTGTTTTTT
NA	TRBV7-2	TRBJ2-5	NA	CASSLAMGQQETQYF	TGTGCCAGCAGCTTAGCTATGGGACAACAAGAGACCCAGTACTTC
NA	TRBV30	TRBJ2-6	NA	CAWSVPGDTGANVLTF	TGTGCCTGGAGTGTACCAGGGGATACCGGGGCCAACGTCCTGACTTTC
NA	TRBV6-1	TRBJ2-7	NA	CASSELYEQYF	TGTGCCAGCAGTGAACTATACGAGCAGTACTTC
NA	TRBV30	TRBJ2-2	NA	CAWSQVIRETNTGELFF	TGTGCCTGGAGTCAAGTGATCCGGGAGACGAACACCGGGGAGCTGTTTTTT
TRBD2	TRBV5-1	TRBJ2-7	NA	CASSLFAGGYGRRESYEQYF	TGCGCCAGCAGCTTGTTCGCGGGAGGGTACGGGAGACGTGAATCCTACGAGCAGTACTTC
NA	TRBV4-1	TRBJ2-7	NA	CASSQLELVPYEQYF	TGCGCCAGCAGTCAATTAGAGCTAGTCCCCTACGAGCAGTACTTC
NA	TRBV7-2	TRBJ2-1	NA	CASSLARDNEQFF	TGTGCCAGCAGCTTAGCCCGAGACAATGAGCAGTTCTTC
NA	TRBV19	TRBJ1-2	NA	CASSPQGWSYTF	TGTGCCAGTAGCCCCCAGGGGTGGAGCTACACCTTC
NA	TRBV7-9	TRBJ2-1	NA	CASSFMVGVVNNEQFF	TGTGCCAGCAGCTTTATGGTGGGGGTTGTTAACAATGAGCAGTTCTTC
NA	TRBV7-2	TRBJ1-1	NA	CASSPNPIGTEAFF	TGTGCCAGCAGCCCTAATCCGATAGGGACTGAAGCTTTCTTT